This T cell receptor (beta chain) was identified during a study of T-cell memory formation after mild COVID-19. This clonotype was observed a few times. TCRdb independently ran MiXCR on the 5' RACE reads; one entry per CDR3 protein. The sample carries under 250,000 distinct CDR3 sequences, 9% to 10% recorded once. The germline gives CDR1 SEHNR, CDR2 FQNEAQ (reference sequence). V was cut by 2 bases and J by 7 bases, with 6 bases left in between. The CDR3 totals 13 residues. The receptor comes from a man in his late teens or twenties who had mild COVID-19 (a few samples of this study predate the infection). Cell type and time point are not known. Sequencing used PBMCs or a T cell subset sorted from them (not recorded which). The chain employs TRBV7-9 and TRBJ1-6; D remains ambiguous. DNA for the CDR3: TGTGCCAGCAGCTTATCGCGGAATTCACCCCTCCACTTT. Translating gives CASSLSRNSPLHF.